This TCR beta chain comes out of a study of T cell repertoires in cytomegalovirus infection. About the research overall: Public TCR beta signatures marked donors with CMV infection and the matching HLA.

Study conclusions and caveats: The response measured ex vivo was dominated by TCR beta clonotypes (HLA-C-restricted and CMV-specific).

The CDR3 length is 15 residues. Trimming took off 0 bases at V and 4 bases at J, with 11 bases between the two ends. Germline CDR1 SGHRS, CDR2 YFSETQ. As to this clonotype: Its target is not known.

MiXCR, run by TCRdb on the reads, gives a single entry per CDR3 protein. The sample lists around 900,000 distinct CDR3 sequences, 30% to 40% occurring once. The chain recombines TRBV5-1 with TRBJ2-1; D is undetermined. Sequenced here: cultured CD8+ T cells from PBMCs, sampled from culture after CMV antigen stimulation. This clonotype originated in a human donor in good health (CMV status not recorded). Some clones in this sample may be carry-over from other donors' samples. The DNA for the CDR3 is TGCGCCAGCAGCTTGGGGTCGAGACATTACAATGAGCAGTTCTTC. Amino acids: CASSLGSRHYNEQFF.